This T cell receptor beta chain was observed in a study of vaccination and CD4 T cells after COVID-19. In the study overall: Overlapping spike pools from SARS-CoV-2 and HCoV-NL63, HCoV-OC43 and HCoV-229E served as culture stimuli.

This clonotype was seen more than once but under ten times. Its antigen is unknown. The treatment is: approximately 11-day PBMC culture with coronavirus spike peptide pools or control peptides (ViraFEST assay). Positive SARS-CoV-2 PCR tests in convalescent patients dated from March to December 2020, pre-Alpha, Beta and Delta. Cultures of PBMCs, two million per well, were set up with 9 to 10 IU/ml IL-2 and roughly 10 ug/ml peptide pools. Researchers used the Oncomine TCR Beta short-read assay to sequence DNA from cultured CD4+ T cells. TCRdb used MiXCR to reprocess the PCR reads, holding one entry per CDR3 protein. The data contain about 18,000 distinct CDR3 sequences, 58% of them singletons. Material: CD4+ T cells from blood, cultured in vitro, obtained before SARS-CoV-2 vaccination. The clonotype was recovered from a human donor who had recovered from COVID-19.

This chain's CDR3 is CSAAGQTQETQYF. CDR3 in DNA: TGCAGTGCAGCGGGACAAACACAAGAGACCCAGTACTTC. V and J are TRBV20-1 and TRBJ2-5, with D maybe TRBD2 (7 bases). Germline V lookup: CDR1 DFQATT, CDR2 SNEGSKA (reference sequence). V was shortened by 6 bases and J by 2 bases, with 13 bases between the two germline ends. This CDR3 contains 13 residues.